A selection of T cell receptor beta chains follows, all from one sample in a study of molecular identifiers for immune sequencing clone quantification. TCRdb re-derived calls from the PCR reads in MiXCR, one entry per CDR3 protein. The sample has approximately 550,000 distinct CDR3 sequences; under 30% are singletons. The sequenced sample consisted of naive CD8+ T cells from blood, with Jurkat cell RNA spiked in. These receptors all come from a human donor in good health. Some libraries in this study had Jurkat cell RNA spiked in. Both conserved end residues are part of each CDR3. D genes are given only for firm matches. The listing skips clone size in some rows; elsewhere it reads once, few, many or a size class.

j_gene | d_gene | abundance | v_gene | CDR3aa | CDR3nt
TRBJ1-5 | TRBD1 | many | TRBV3-1 | CASIEYRTGYTSNQPQHF | TGTGCCAGCATCGAATATCGGACAGGGTATACTTCTAATCAGCCCCAGCATTTT
TRBJ1-6 | NA | few | TRBV28 | CASRATGANSPLHF | TGTGCCAGCAGGGCGACAGGTGCCAACTCACCCCTCCACTTT
TRBJ1-5 | NA | few | TRBV6-2/TRBV6-3 | CASSRAGADYNQPQHF | TGTGCCAGCAGCAGGGCGGGGGCTGATTACAATCAGCCCCAGCATTTT
TRBJ2-7 | NA | NA | TRBV5-1 | CASGGDTYYEQYF | TGCGCCAGCGGAGGGGACACGTACTACGAGCAGTACTTC
TRBJ2-1 | NA | few | TRBV4-1 | CASSRGGGGLYNEQFF | TGCGCCAGCAGCCGCGGTGGGGGGGGCCTCTACAATGAGCAGTTCTTC
TRBJ2-3 | TRBD1 | NA | TRBV27 | CASSLTGNTDTQYF | TGTGCCAGCAGTTTGACAGGGAACACAGATACGCAGTATTTT
TRBJ1-2 | TRBD1 | NA | TRBV6-5 | CASSYARTGGYGFTF | TGTGCCAGCAGTTACGCCCGGACAGGGGGCTATGGCTTCACCTTC
TRBJ1-5 | TRBD1 | many | TRBV2 | CASSASDRGVGNQPQHF | TGTGCCAGCAGTGCGAGTGACAGGGGAGTCGGCAATCAGCCCCAGCATTTT
TRBJ2-2 | NA | once | TRBV6-2/TRBV6-3 | CASSLTGSGVLGELIF | TGTGCCAGCAGTCTTACAGGGTCCGGAGTTTTGGGGGAGCTGATTTTT
TRBJ2-5 | NA | many | TRBV7-9 | CASSLRGEETQYF | TGTGCCAGCAGCTTACGTGGGGAAGAGACCCAGTACTTC
TRBJ1-6 | NA | many | TRBV14 | CASSQDSPRLGSPLHF | TGTGCCAGCAGCCAAGATAGTCCCAGGCTGGGGTCACCCCTCCACTTT
TRBJ2-1 | NA | NA | TRBV4-1 | CASSQIGGPSYNEQFF | TGCGCCAGCAGCCAAATAGGGGGGCCCTCCTACAATGAGCAGTTCTTC
TRBJ2-2 | NA | few | TRBV12-3/TRBV12-4 | CASSLSTAGELFF | TGTGCCAGCAGTTTAAGTACGGCCGGGGAGCTGTTTTTT
TRBJ2-5 | NA | NA | TRBV5-4 | CASSWQGGSLGETQYF | TGTGCCAGCAGCTGGCAGGGGGGATCGTTGGGAGAGACCCAGTACTTC
TRBJ1-3 | NA | NA | TRBV7-2 | CASSEGVPGNTIYF | TGTGCCAGCAGCGAGGGGGTTCCTGGAAACACCATATATTTT
TRBJ2-2 | NA | once | TRBV4-3 | CASSLRKGLEGSTGELFF | TGCGCCAGCAGCCTCCGCAAGGGGCTAGAGGGTAGCACCGGGGAGCTGTTTTTT
TRBJ2-7 | NA | NA | TRBV12-3/TRBV12-4 | CASSWSYEQYF | TGTGCCAGCAGTTGGAGCTACGAGCAGTACTTC
TRBJ2-5 | TRBD1 | few | TRBV27 | CASSSSTGVGETQYF | TGTGCCAGCAGTTCCTCTACAGGGGTCGGAGAGACCCAGTACTTC
TRBJ1-4 | TRBD1 | many | TRBV4-2 | CASSHGQGSEKLFF | TGTGCCAGCAGCCACGGACAGGGGAGTGAAAAACTGTTTTTT
TRBJ1-2 | NA | many | TRBV27 | CASSLSGGPYGYTF | TGTGCCAGCAGTTTATCCGGAGGACCATATGGCTACACCTTC
TRBJ1-1 | NA | NA | TRBV27 | CASSFYGTNTEAFF | TGTGCCAGCAGTTTTTACGGGACTAACACTGAAGCTTTCTTT
TRBJ1-1 | NA | NA | TRBV19 | CASSLGASEAFF | TGTGCCAGTAGTTTAGGGGCCAGTGAAGCTTTCTTT
TRBJ1-1 | NA | many | TRBV5-1 | CASSLAGTLGTEAFF | TGCGCCAGCAGCTTGGCCGGGACCTTGGGGACTGAAGCTTTCTTT
TRBJ1-1 | NA | NA | TRBV6-5 | CASSGVGNTEAFF | TGTGCCAGCAGTGGGGTGGGGAACACTGAAGCTTTCTTT
TRBJ2-1 | TRBD1 | NA | TRBV4-1 | CASSPDRQGLNEQFF | TGCGCCAGCAGCCCGGATCGACAGGGATTGAATGAGCAGTTCTTC